Described below is a single TCR beta chain sequence and its context. The study drew participants aged 18 to 89 years from roughly 25 US areas. Clinical history reported by participants formed the basis on which cohorts were assigned. The study counted Cohort 3 donors as recovered given two negative PCRs, clearance, or symptom resolution. The record originates from a study of blood T cell repertoires in COVID-19. Sequencing used immunoSEQ multiplex PCR; TCRdb keeps in-frame clones, though not all of them. The table records roughly 150,000 clones, 75% to 90% of them present only once. Germline trimming cut 2 bases from V and 6 bases from J; bases unmatched to any gene: 6. Germline V gives CDR1 SGHRS, CDR2 YFSETQ. The CDR3 is made up of 14 amino acids.

The sample taken for sequencing was PBMCs or T cells enriched from blood (not recorded which). This chain uses TRBV5-1 with TRBJ2-7; 9 bases map to TRBD1. This receptor was obtained from a woman in her sixties who had recovered from COVID-19. The CDR3 DNA is TGCGCCAGCAGCTTAGTGGGACAGGGCAGCGAGCAGTACTTC. It encodes CASSLVGQGSEQYF.